The rows below give T cell receptor beta chains drawn from one sample of a study of control samples from healthy donors and cancer patients. Only in-frame clones appear in the TCRdb table, and some are missing; sequencing was by immunoSEQ multiplex PCR. The data contain around 140,000 clones, more than 80% of them singletons. Sample: blood. The receptors were sampled from a man aged 35-49 years in good health. Each CDR3 is given with its conserved first and last residue. The D gene is left open where the match is weak. For some rows the clone size is stated as once, few or many, or as a class when expanded; others skip it.

CDR3nt | CDR3aa | abundance | v_gene | d_gene | j_gene
TGTGCCACCAGTGTCGCCGGGACAGGGGTAGGCGAGACCCAGTACTTC | CATSVAGTGVGETQYF | - | TRBV24-1 | TRBD1 | TRBJ2-5
TGTGCCAGCAGTCCCCCGGCGGGGGCGGGTGAAAAACTGTTTTTT | CASSPPAGAGEKLFF | - | TRBV28 | - | TRBJ1-4
TGTGCCAGCAGCTTAGGCAGGCAGGGGAACGGCTACACCTTC | CASSLGRQGNGYTF | - | TRBV13 | - | TRBJ1-2
TGTGCCTGGAGGGCTTCCGGGACAGGGGGCGAGCAGTACTTC | CAWRASGTGGEQYF | - | TRBV30 | TRBD1 | TRBJ2-7
TGTGCCAGCAGCTCTACAGCGTCTGGAAACACCATATATTTT | CASSSTASGNTIYF | - | TRBV6-5 | - | TRBJ1-3
TGTGCCAGGGCGATAGCGGGGGTGCTCACAGATACGCAGTATTTT | CARAIAGVLTDTQYF | - | TRBV2 | TRBD2 | TRBJ2-3
TGTGCCCCGCGATCTGGAAACACCATATATTTT | CAPRSGNTIYF | - | TRBV7-9 | - | TRBJ1-3
TGTGCCAGCAGTAAGACAGGGAGCCACGAGCAGTACTTC | CASSKTGSHEQYF | - | TRBV2 | TRBD1 | TRBJ2-7
TGTGCCAGCAGGGACAGGGGAAACACCGGGGAGCTGTTTTTT | CASRDRGNTGELFF | - | TRBV6-4 | TRBD1 | TRBJ2-2
TGTGCCAGCAGCCGCCGGGACACCGGGGATGGCTACACCTTC | CASSRRDTGDGYTF | - | TRBV3-1/TRBV3-2 | - | TRBJ1-2
TGCGCCAGCAGCTTGGCTGGCCTTTCGTACACTGAAGCTTTCTTT | CASSLAGLSYTEAFF | - | TRBV5-1 | - | TRBJ1-1
TGTGCCAGCAGCAAGGTCGGGGATTTGGGACAACAAAATCAGCCCCAGCATTTT | CASSKVGDLGQQNQPQHF | few | TRBV21-1 | - | TRBJ1-5
TGTGCCAGCAGTTTAAACGGGCCAGGGGCACCCCTCCACTTT | CASSLNGPGAPLHF | - | TRBV27 | - | TRBJ1-6
TGTGCCAGCAGAGAGCAGAATGAAAAACTGTTTTTT | CASREQNEKLFF | - | TRBV7-3 | - | TRBJ1-4
TGTGCCAGCAGTCCCAGTAATGGCTACACCTTC | CASSPSNGYTF | - | TRBV6-6 | - | TRBJ1-2
TGCAGTGCTAGTGTAGGGCAGCCTAATTCACCCCTCCACTTT | CSASVGQPNSPLHF | few | TRBV20-1 | - | TRBJ1-6
TGTGCCAGCACCCTGGAGGGGGCCTACGAGCAGTACTTC | CASTLEGAYEQYF | - | TRBV28 | - | TRBJ2-7
TGTGCCAGCAGTTACTCTGGCGAAAATCAGCCCCAGCATTTT | CASSYSGENQPQHF | - | TRBV6-5 | - | TRBJ1-5
TGCAGTGCTAGTAAGTCCGGGAGAGTCCACGAGCAGTACTTC | CSASKSGRVHEQYF | - | TRBV20-1 | - | TRBJ2-7
TGTGCCAGCTCACCTGAACTCCAGGGGTGGGAGACCCAGTACTTC | CASSPELQGWETQYF | - | TRBV18 | - | TRBJ2-5
TGTGCCAGCTCCCCTACCGGGGCCTCTGGAAACACCATATATTTT | CASSPTGASGNTIYF | - | TRBV18 | - | TRBJ1-3
TGTGCCACCGCCCCCTCGCTGCACACCGGGGAGCTGTTTTTT | CATAPSLHTGELFF | - | TRBV24-1 | - | TRBJ2-2
TGTGCCAGTAGTATTACGGGTTTCGGCTATGGCTACACCTTC | CASSITGFGYGYTF | - | TRBV19 | - | TRBJ1-2
TGCAGCGTTCCAACAGGTTTACACAATGAGCAGTTCTTC | CSVPTGLHNEQFF | - | TRBV29-1 | - | TRBJ2-1